A single T cell receptor (beta chain) is shown here with its context. Antigen: not known. Primed by a sample-barcoded 5' primer and a J-beta primer mix, a second PCR proceeded for 7 to 11 cycles. Paired-end reads containing CDR3 totaled no fewer than 2.5 million for each sample. TCRdb ran MiXCR on the 5' RACE reads and lists one entry per CDR3 protein. The sample carries about 680,000 distinct CDR3 sequences, around 48% recorded once. This sample is part of a study of blood T cells in healthy people across ages. Study-wide results and limits: The study lacked donor CMV status, which possibly confounded expanded clonotype changes.

Each donor gave approximately 9.7 milliliters of peripheral blood. Trimming removed 6 bases from V and 1 base from J, with 15 bases in between. This CDR3 is built from 15 residues. Per germline, CDR1 MNHEY and CDR2 SMNVEV (reference sequence). The sequence was obtained from a woman aged 55-70 years in good health. The chain employs TRBV27 and TRBJ1-1, with a tentative D call TRBD1 (6 bases). The sequencing sample was made of blood. CDR3 in DNA: TGTGCCAGCAGGCGGTACCGGGACACGAACACTGAAGCTTTCTTT. Protein: CASRRYRDTNTEAFF.